The entry below describes one T cell receptor beta chain. Its antigen is currently unknown. This may stem from a read error, because a much larger clone lies one nucleotide away. The data belong to a study of regulatory T cells in long-lasting Graves disease. Study-wide context: Persistent Graves' disease meant over 5 years of antithyroid drugs with positive TSH receptor antibodies. Study-wide results and caveats: Relative to new patients (966), persistent patients exhibited greater sharing of public clonotypes (2,741).

Assembly of TCR beta libraries relied on iRepertoire HTBI primers together with Arm-PCR of CDR3 regions. MiXCR, run by TCRdb on the multiplex PCR reads, gives a single entry per CDR3 protein. The sample has 300,000 to 350,000 distinct CDR3 sequences; 15% to 20% are singletons. Germline loops: CDR1 SNHLY, CDR2 FYNNEI. This CDR3 has 14 residues. Time point indicated: persistent/refractory GD, antithyroid drugs over 5 years with positive TRAb. After RNA was extracted from PBMCs, the TCR library was made from it. The patient group derived from an endocrinology department in Xi'an, China. Peripheral blood, around 9.7 milliliters per patient, was collected in EDTA tubes.

The TCR originated in a female donor with Graves disease. Here the sequenced sample was peripheral blood mononuclear cells (PBMCs), taken when the disease was refractory, from a patient treated with antithyroid drugs. This chain connects TRBV2 to TRBJ2-7; 12 nucleotides line up with TRBD2. The CDR3 region is CASRRTSGIYERYF. The CDR3 nucleotides read TGTGCCAGCAGAAGGACTAGCGGGATCTACGAGCGGTACTTC. Supplemented by reference TRBV2 and TRBJ2-7, the full variable domain reads EPEVTQTPSHQVTQMGQEVILRCVPISNHLYFYWYRQILGQKVEFLVSFYNNEISEKSEIFDDQFSVERPDGSNFTLKIRSTKLEDSAMYFCASRRTSGIYERYFGPGTRLTVT.